This is a list of T cell receptor beta chains from one sample in a study of spatial heterogeneity in lung cancer. Each CDR3 protein gets one entry after TCRdb re-called the 5' RACE reads with MiXCR. The sample holds 20,000 to 25,000 distinct CDR3 sequences; approximately 9% are singletons and the top ten take approximately 7.7%. The sample here was lung tumor tissue, taken at surgery. All receptors derive from a male donor with early-stage non-small cell lung cancer. CDR3s include the opening cysteine and the closing phenylalanine or tryptophan. The D gene is left open where the match is weak. Clone size is not always given. Where it is, it says once, few, many or a class for expanded clones.

size: -; V: TRBV7-9; D: TRBD1; J: TRBJ2-5; CDR3: CASSPPGTGFIETQYF; DNA: TGTGCCAGCAGCCCCCCTGGGACAGGCTTTATAGAGACCCAGTACTTC
size: many; V: TRBV7-9; D: TRBD1; J: TRBJ2-5; CDR3: CASSGTGEETQYF; DNA: TGTGCCAGCAGCGGCACAGGGGAAGAGACCCAGTACTTC
size: -; V: TRBV7-7; D: TRBD2; J: TRBJ2-1; CDR3: CASSLGLAGGIREQFF; DNA: TGTGCCAGCAGTCTCGGACTAGCGGGAGGGATACGTGAGCAGTTCTTC
size: few; V: TRBV11-2; D: -; J: TRBJ2-3; CDR3: CASSLGERSWTDTQYF; DNA: TGTGCCAGCAGCTTAGGAGAGAGGAGTTGGACAGATACGCAGTATTTT
size: many; V: TRBV20-1; D: TRBD2; J: TRBJ2-4; CDR3: CSHLRTSGKNIQYF; DNA: TGCAGTCATCTTAGGACTAGCGGCAAAAACATTCAGTACTTC
size: many; V: TRBV3-1; D: -; J: TRBJ1-2; CDR3: CASSQQIRRYPYGYTF; DNA: TGTGCCAGCAGCCAGCAGATTCGACGGTACCCCTATGGCTACACCTTC
size: -; V: TRBV7-8; D: -; J: TRBJ2-2; CDR3: CASSLRTGLNTGELFF; DNA: TGTGCCAGCAGCTTACGAACAGGATTAAACACCGGGGAGCTGTTTTTT
size: many; V: TRBV7-8; D: TRBD1; J: TRBJ2-1; CDR3: CASSFPRGWDEQFF; DNA: TGTGCCAGCAGCTTCCCCAGGGGGTGGGATGAGCAGTTCTTC
size: -; V: TRBV3-1; D: -; J: TRBJ1-6; CDR3: CASSQGRNSPLHF; DNA: TGTGCCAGCAGCCAAGGCCGGAATTCACCCCTCCACTTT
size: many; V: TRBV18; D: -; J: TRBJ1-4; CDR3: CASSPDGRLEKLFF; DNA: TGTGCCAGCTCCCCTGATGGACGTCTTGAAAAACTGTTTTTT
size: many; V: TRBV4-3; D: TRBD1; J: TRBJ1-6; CDR3: CASSRSGTALNSPLHF; DNA: TGCGCCAGCAGCCGATCCGGGACAGCTTTAAATTCGCCCCTCCACTTT
size: many; V: TRBV28; D: -; J: TRBJ2-5; CDR3: CASRSGVVQETQYF; DNA: TGTGCCAGCAGGAGCGGAGTCGTCCAAGAGACCCAGTACTTC
size: -; V: TRBV10-3; D: TRBD1; J: TRBJ2-7; CDR3: CAISSGTGHYEQYF; DNA: TGTGCCATCAGCTCCGGGACAGGGCACTACGAGCAGTACTTC
size: -; V: TRBV5-1; D: TRBD2; J: TRBJ2-4; CDR3: CASSLVLAGNIQYF; DNA: TGCGCCAGCAGCTTGGTATTAGCGGGAAACATTCAGTACTTC
size: -; V: TRBV7-2; D: -; J: TRBJ1-1; CDR3: CASSPFLNTEAFF; DNA: TGTGCCAGCAGCCCGTTCTTGAACACTGAAGCTTTCTTT
size: few; V: TRBV6-2/TRBV6-3; D: -; J: TRBJ2-7; CDR3: CASRRSGGVSYEQYF; DNA: TGTGCCAGCAGACGTTCCGGAGGGGTCAGCTACGAGCAGTACTTC
size: many; V: TRBV27; D: -; J: TRBJ1-2; CDR3: CASTTVGRGYTF; DNA: TGTGCCAGTACTACTGTAGGAAGGGGCTACACCTTC
size: few; V: TRBV4-2; D: -; J: TRBJ1-5; CDR3: CASSQDPNQPQHF; DNA: TGTGCCAGCAGCCAAGATCCCAATCAGCCCCAGCATTTT
size: few; V: TRBV12-3/TRBV12-4; D: -; J: TRBJ1-1; CDR3: CASSRSTGPNTEAFF; DNA: TGTGCCAGCAGCCGATCGACAGGCCCGAACACTGAAGCTTTCTTT
size: few; V: TRBV20-1; D: -; J: TRBJ2-7; CDR3: CSARGTGGLAGPSYEQYF; DNA: TGCAGTGCTAGGGGGACAGGGGGACTAGCGGGCCCCTCCTACGAGCAGTACTTC
size: many; V: TRBV4-2; D: TRBD2; J: TRBJ2-3; CDR3: CASSQASGFTDTQYF; DNA: TGTGCCAGCAGCCAAGCTAGCGGTTTCACAGATACGCAGTATTTT
size: many; V: TRBV11-2; D: -; J: TRBJ2-5; CDR3: CASSPRLRETQYF; DNA: TGTGCCAGCAGCCCCCGACTACGCGAGACCCAGTACTTC
size: many; V: TRBV20-1; D: TRBD2; J: TRBJ2-7; CDR3: CSAREIISASGTYEQYF; DNA: TGCAGTGCTAGAGAAATCATTTCGGCTAGCGGTACCTACGAGCAGTACTTC
size: many; V: TRBV6-2/TRBV6-3; D: -; J: TRBJ2-4; CDR3: CASISAFRATKNIQYF; DNA: TGTGCCAGCATCTCAGCCTTCAGGGCCACCAAAAACATTCAGTACTTC
size: -; V: TRBV6-2/TRBV6-3; D: TRBD2; J: TRBJ2-7; CDR3: CASSSNTHGLAGLTYEQYF; DNA: TGTGCCAGCAGTTCCAATACCCATGGACTAGCGGGTTTAACCTACGAGCAGTACTTC
size: many; V: TRBV12-3/TRBV12-4; D: -; J: TRBJ1-4; CDR3: CASSFTRTSNEKLFF; DNA: TGTGCCAGCAGTTTTACCCGGACAAGTAATGAAAAACTGTTTTTT
size: -; V: TRBV9; D: -; J: TRBJ1-3; CDR3: CASSPGGRGNTIYF; DNA: TGTGCCAGCAGCCCCGGGGGGCGAGGAAACACCATATATTTT
size: many; V: TRBV9; D: -; J: TRBJ2-3; CDR3: CASSVAEAGTDTQYF; DNA: TGTGCCAGCAGCGTAGCTGAGGCCGGCACAGATACGCAGTATTTT
size: -; V: TRBV29-1; D: -; J: TRBJ1-4; CDR3: CSVGTANNEKLFF; DNA: TGCAGCGTTGGGACAGCTAATAATGAAAAACTGTTTTTT
size: many; V: TRBV28; D: -; J: TRBJ2-5; CDR3: CASSLHREGLGETQYF; DNA: TGTGCCAGCAGTTTACACAGGGAGGGATTGGGGGAGACCCAGTACTTC
size: few; V: TRBV13; D: TRBD1; J: TRBJ1-5; CDR3: CASSYRQGRGNQPQHF; DNA: TGTGCCAGCAGCTACAGACAGGGTCGAGGCAATCAGCCCCAGCATTTT
size: many; V: TRBV9; D: -; J: TRBJ2-5; CDR3: CASSPWGQETQYF; DNA: TGTGCCAGCAGCCCGTGGGGGCAAGAGACCCAGTACTTC
size: -; V: TRBV6-2/TRBV6-3; D: TRBD1; J: TRBJ2-7; CDR3: CASRDRGEQYF; DNA: TGTGCCAGCAGGGACAGGGGCGAGCAGTACTTC
size: few; V: TRBV28; D: TRBD2; J: TRBJ2-7; CDR3: CASRGTSGSLYEQYF; DNA: TGTGCCAGCAGGGGGACTAGCGGGAGTTTGTACGAGCAGTACTTC
size: once; V: TRBV5-1; D: TRBD2; J: TRBJ2-1; CDR3: CASSLVAGGGYNEQFF; DNA: TGCGCCAGCAGCTTGGTAGCGGGAGGCGGGTACAATGAGCAGTTCTTC
size: many; V: TRBV6-1; D: -; J: TRBJ2-3; CDR3: CASSESWDHTDTQYF; DNA: TGTGCCAGCAGTGAAAGTTGGGACCACACAGATACGCAGTATTTT
size: -; V: TRBV6-5; D: TRBD1; J: TRBJ2-3; CDR3: CASKGASGPHTQYF; DNA: TGTGCCAGCAAGGGGGCGTCGGGCCCCCATACGCAGTATTTT
size: few; V: TRBV5-1; D: -; J: TRBJ2-1; CDR3: CASSRENNEQFF; DNA: TGCGCCAGCAGCCGGGAGAACAATGAGCAGTTCTTC
size: -; V: TRBV5-4; D: -; J: TRBJ1-2; CDR3: CAYSPNRYGYTF; DNA: TGTGCCTATTCACCTAACCGGTATGGCTACACCTTC
size: few; V: TRBV9; D: TRBD2; J: TRBJ2-5; CDR3: CASSVGWAGGQETQYF; DNA: TGTGCCAGCAGCGTAGGTTGGGCGGGAGGGCAAGAGACCCAGTACTTC
size: many; V: TRBV7-2; D: -; J: TRBJ1-1; CDR3: CASSLWGREDTEAFF; DNA: TGTGCCAGCAGCTTATGGGGCAGGGAGGACACTGAAGCTTTCTTT
size: many; V: TRBV7-9; D: -; J: TRBJ2-7; CDR3: CATLLPNSYEQYF; DNA: TGTGCCACCCTATTACCAAATTCCTACGAGCAGTACTTC